This TCR beta chain originates from a study of T cell responses to AZD1222 COVID-19 vaccine. TCRdb's copy holds only in-frame clones and misses some; the assay was immunoSEQ multiplex PCR. The data contain about 170,000 clones, around nine tenths of them seen just once; the ten biggest clones take up 0.95% to 1.1%. Notes on the study in general: Every sample of the repertoires postdated the peak T cell response. Baseline seropositives among AZD1222 recipients totaled only 5 or 6.

Germline V lookup: CDR1 SGHKS, CDR2 YYEKEE (reference sequence). This CDR3 contains 14 residues. Germline trimming cut 3 bases from V and 4 bases from J; bases unmatched to any gene: 6. Regarding this clone: Its antigen is currently unknown.

This sequence was found in an adult who received the AZD1222 COVID-19 vaccine. The rearrangement links TRBV5-5 to TRBJ2-7; 8 bases line up with TRBD1. This specimen was peripheral blood, taken 28 days after the second AZD1222 dose. The CDR3 region is CASSWTGIPYEQYF. The CDR3 coding sequence is TGTGCCAGCAGCTGGACAGGGATTCCGTACGAGCAGTACTTC.